The clone carrying this T cell receptor beta chain was observed many times. There are 12 residues in the CDR3. Trimming stripped 7 bases from V and 7 bases from J, with 11 bases between. Germline-derived CDR1 and CDR2 are MNHEY and SMNVEV (reference sequence). The data stem from a study of T-cell memory formation after mild COVID-19. TCRdb reprocessed the 5' RACE reads with MiXCR, giving one entry per CDR3 protein. The data hold around 410,000 distinct CDR3 sequences, with more than 20% observed a single time. Material for sequencing was PBMCs or a T cell subset sorted from them (not recorded which). This clonotype originated in an adult woman who had mild COVID-19 (a few samples of this study predate the infection). Cell type and time point are not known. This chain connects TRBV27 to TRBJ2-1, with D uncertain. The CDR3 spells CASTLPLNEQFF. The CDR3 DNA reads TGTGCCAGCACCCTTCCGTTGAATGAGCAGTTCTTC.